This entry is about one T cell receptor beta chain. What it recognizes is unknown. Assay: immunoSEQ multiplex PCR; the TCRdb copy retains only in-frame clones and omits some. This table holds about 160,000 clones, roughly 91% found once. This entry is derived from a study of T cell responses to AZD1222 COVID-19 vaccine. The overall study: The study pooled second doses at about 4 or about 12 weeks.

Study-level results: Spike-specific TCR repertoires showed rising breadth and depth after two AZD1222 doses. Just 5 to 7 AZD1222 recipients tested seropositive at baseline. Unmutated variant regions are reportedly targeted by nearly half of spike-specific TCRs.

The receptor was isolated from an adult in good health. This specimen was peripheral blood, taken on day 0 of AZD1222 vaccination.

CDR3 region: CASSQDLSTGPEAFF. The CDR3 coding sequence is TGTGCCAGCAGCCAAGATCTTTCGACAGGCCCTGAAGCTTTCTTT. The chain employs TRBV3-1 (or the pseudogene TRBV3-2) and TRBJ1-1; TRBD1 might be the D (6 bases). V was shortened by 0 bases and J by 6 bases, with 14 bases between the two germline ends. The CDR3 sequence is 15 residues long. Germline loops: CDR1 LGHDT, CDR2 YNNKEL (reference sequence).